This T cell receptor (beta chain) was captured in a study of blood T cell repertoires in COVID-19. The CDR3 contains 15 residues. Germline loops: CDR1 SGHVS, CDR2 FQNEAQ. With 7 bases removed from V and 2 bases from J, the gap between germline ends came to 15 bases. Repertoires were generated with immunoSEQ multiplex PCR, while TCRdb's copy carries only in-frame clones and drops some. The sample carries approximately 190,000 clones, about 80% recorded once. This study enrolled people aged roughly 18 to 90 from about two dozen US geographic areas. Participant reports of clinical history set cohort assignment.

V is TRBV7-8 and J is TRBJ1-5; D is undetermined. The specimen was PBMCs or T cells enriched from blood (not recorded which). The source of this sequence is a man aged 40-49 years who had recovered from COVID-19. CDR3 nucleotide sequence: TGTGCCAGCACCAATGAGGCTGGTGGCAATCAGCCCCAGCATTTT. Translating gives CASTNEAGGNQPQHF.